The 7 T cell receptor beta chains below all came from one sample that was sequenced in a study of blood T cells in healthy people across ages. The second PCR ran about 6 to 12 cycles with a sample-barcoded 5' primer and J-beta primers. TCRdb recomputed calls from the 5' RACE reads with MiXCR, one row per CDR3 protein. The profile shows 750,000 to 850,000 distinct CDR3 sequences, about 25% of them singletons. These same records also appear under a second study, on T cells of mothers and their children.

Input material: blood. These receptors all come from a boy between 5 and 17 years old in good health.

As concerns this clonotype: Sequence at one end of the junction differs from germline and may be a read error. V is TRBV7-2 and J is TRBJ2-5; D possibly uses TRBD1 or TRBD2 (5 bases each). The CDR3 contains 14 residues. In germline, CDR1 is SGHTA, CDR2 FQGNSA. CDR3 nucleotide sequence: TGTGCCAGCAGCCCCCTCCGGGGCCAAAAGACCCAGTACTTC. Translating it yields CASSPLRGQKTQYF.

This clonotype was counted only a few times. The chain combines TRBV13 with TRBJ1-2; no definite D call. This CDR3 has 14 amino acids. Germline CDR1 PRHDT, CDR2 FYEKMQ (reference sequence). V was trimmed by 0 bases and J by 7 bases, leaving 12 bases between them. The CDR3 DNA reads TGTGCCAGCAGCTTAGGCCGAACGGAGACTGGCTACACCTTC. It encodes CASSLGRTETGYTF. Variable domain in full (rest from reference TRBV13 and TRBJ1-2): AAGVIQSPRHLIKEKRETATLKCYPIPRHDTVYWYQQGPGQDPQFLISFYEKMQSDKGSIPDRFSAQQFSDYHSELNMSSLELGDSALYFCASSLGRTETGYTFGSGTRLTVV.

This clonotype appeared a few times. The V call is TRBV4-3, the J call TRBJ2-1, with 7 bases lining up with TRBD1. CDR1 is LGHNA and CDR2 is YSLEER in the germline V gene. This CDR3 spans 15 amino acids. Germline trimming cut 0 bases from V and 4 bases from J; bases unmatched to any gene: 3. CDR3: CASSQDWTGYNEQFF. CDR3 in DNA: TGCGCCAGCAGCCAAGATTGGACAGGTTACAATGAGCAGTTCTTC.

A note on this clonotype: The junction shows a germline mismatch at one end, possibly a read error. The chain employs TRBV5-1 and TRBJ2-7, with 9 bases aligning to TRBD1. CDR1 is SGHRS and CDR2 is YFSETQ in the germline V gene. This CDR3 spans 15 amino acids. As DNA, the CDR3 is TGCGCCAGTATGATGGGGGACAGGGAGTTCGACGAGCAGCACTTC. Translating it yields CASMMGDREFDEQHF.

This clonotype was seen a few times. The chain carries TRBV28 and TRBJ2-4; 9 bases are shared with TRBD1. The CDR3 sequence is 20 residues long. J gave up 1 base and V 5 bases, and 18 bases lay outside the gene matches. Germline CDR1 and CDR2: MDHEN and SYDVKM. CDR3 amino acids: CASSPSYSDRGRDAKNIQYF. CDR3 DNA: TGTGCCAGCAGTCCATCTTACTCGGACAGGGGCCGTGACGCCAAAAACATTCAGTACTTC.

This clonotype showed up just a few times. Compared with germline, one end of the junction differs, possibly owing to a read error. This chain links TRBV20-1 with TRBJ2-1; 7 bases agree with TRBD2. This CDR3 region has 15 residues. Germline V gene lookup returns CDR1 DFQATT and CDR2 SNEGSKA (reference sequence). CDR3 protein: CSAREVGGNYNEQIF. The CDR3 nucleotides read TGCAGTGCTAGAGAGGTCGGGGGGAACTACAATGAGCAGATCTTC.

The rearrangement uses TRBV29-1 and TRBJ2-7; 9 bases fit TRBD1. Germline lookup yields CDR1 SQVTM and CDR2 ANQGSEA. The CDR3 sequence is 13 residues long. Trimming at V came to 3 bases and at J to 7 bases, leaving 7 bases not matched to a gene. CDR3 sequence reads: CSVERDRAGEQYF. CDR3 bases: TGCAGCGTTGAGAGGGACAGGGCGGGGGAGCAGTACTTC.